The source of this T cell receptor (beta chain) is a study of cytomegalovirus exposure and HLA in healthy donors. Study context: In a previous analysis, 100 million to 140 million unique TCR beta sequences were found from 150 million to 200 million T cells.

Concerning this clone itself: What it binds is not known.

V was clipped by 5 bases and J by 0 bases, with 17 bases between them. Germline assignment: CDR1 LGHNA and CDR2 YSLEER. The CDR3 is 16 residues long. General study findings and limits: A previous analysis found most TCR beta V segments productive roughly 87% or roughly 30% of the time.

The PCR employed 60 Vbeta primers together with 13 Jbeta primers. Clones were sequenced by immunoSEQ multiplex PCR, and TCRdb holds only the in-frame ones, with some missing. The sample table includes over 55,000 clones. The source material was PBMCs. The receptor was isolated from a boy younger than 18 in good health and CMV-seronegative. V is TRBV4-3 and J is TRBJ2-7, with a weak D call TRBD1 (5 bases). CDR3: CASSFWADTNSYEQYF. The DNA of the CDR3 is TGCGCCAGCAGCTTTTGGGCGGACACCAACTCCTACGAGCAGTACTTC.